A selection of T cell receptor beta chains follows, all from one sample in a study of shared clonotypes between healthy human individuals. TCRdb's table, derived via immunoSEQ multiplex PCR, lists solely in-frame clones and lacks some. The sample holds approximately 500,000 clones, around four fifths seen once. Sample: PBMCs. The origin of the receptors is a woman aged 40 to 55 in good health. Some clones in this sample may be carry-over from other donors' samples. The CDR3 runs from the conserved cysteine through the conserved F or W. The order of the fields is V gene, J gene, D gene, clone size, CDR3 protein, CDR3 DNA. D genes are given only for firm matches. Clone size is shown for a subset of rows, as once, few, many or a class of expanded clone.

TRBV28	TRBJ2-1	.	.	CASSPRLVYEQFF	TGTGCCAGCAGCCCCCGGTTAGTCTATGAGCAGTTCTTC
TRBV19	TRBJ2-5	.	.	CASSIGTEGTQYF	TGTGCCAGTAGTATAGGAACAGAGGGGACCCAGTACTTC
TRBV5-1	TRBJ2-5	TRBD2	.	CASSLGAGGHQETQYF	TGCGCCAGCAGCTTGGGGGCGGGAGGCCACCAAGAGACCCAGTACTTC
TRBV15	TRBJ1-4	.	.	CATSRDVPEGDEKLFF	TGTGCCACCAGCAGAGATGTTCCCGAAGGCGATGAAAAACTGTTTTTT
TRBV19	TRBJ2-1	.	once	CASSISITGGKFF	TGTGCCAGTAGTATAAGTATTACAGGAGGAAAATTCTTC
TRBV21-1	TRBJ2-1	.	many	CASSKVNRGRNNEQFF	TGTGCCAGCAGCAAAGTCAACAGGGGGAGAAACAATGAGCAGTTCTTC
TRBV29-1	TRBJ1-1	.	.	CSVMRNTEAFF	TGCAGCGTTATGAGGAACACTGAAGCTTTCTTT
TRBV28	TRBJ1-5	TRBD1	.	CASSSPGQGHNQPQHF	TGTGCCAGCAGTTCCCCGGGACAGGGGCACAATCAGCCCCAGCATTTT
TRBV5-1	TRBJ1-2	TRBD1	.	CASSPTGQAYGYTF	TGCGCCAGCAGCCCTACGGGACAGGCCTATGGCTACACCTTC
TRBV5-4	TRBJ1-3	.	.	CASSLGGGDGNTIYF	TGTGCCAGCAGCTTGGGGGGGGGAGACGGAAACACCATATATTTT
TRBV4-1	TRBJ2-3	.	.	CASSLQGTSTDTQYF	TGCGCCAGCAGCCTTCAGGGCACTAGCACAGATACGCAGTATTTT
TRBV29-1	TRBJ1-3	.	.	CSVGQASGNTIYF	TGCAGCGTGGGGCAAGCCTCTGGAAACACCATATATTTT
TRBV6-4	TRBJ2-3	TRBD1	many	CASSDSQDRGDTQYF	TGTGCCAGCAGTGACTCGCAAGACAGGGGTGATACGCAGTATTTT
TRBV5-1	TRBJ2-5	TRBD2	.	CASSLLAGSQETQYF	TGCGCCAGCAGCTTGTTAGCGGGGTCACAAGAGACCCAGTACTTC
TRBV28	TRBJ2-7	TRBD2	.	CASSFRQGWRERSYEQYF	TGTGCCAGCAGTTTTCGCCAGGGTTGGCGGGAGAGGTCCTACGAGCAGTACTTC
TRBV11-3	TRBJ1-1	.	.	CASSSPPGMRAFF	TGTGCCAGCAGCTCTCCCCCGGGGATGCGCGCTTTCTTT
TRBV28	TRBJ2-3	TRBD2	.	CASSSGAAGGTDTQYF	TGTGCCAGCAGTTCCGGGGCAGCGGGAGGCACAGATACGCAGTATTTT